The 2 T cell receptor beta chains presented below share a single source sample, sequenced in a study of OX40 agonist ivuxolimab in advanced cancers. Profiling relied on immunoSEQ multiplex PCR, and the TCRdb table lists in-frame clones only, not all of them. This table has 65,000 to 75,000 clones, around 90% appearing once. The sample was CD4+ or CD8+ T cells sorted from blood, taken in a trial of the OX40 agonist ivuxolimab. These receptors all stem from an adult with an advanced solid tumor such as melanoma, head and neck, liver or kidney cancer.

The chain's CDR3 is CASSELRDRTTYEQYF. DNA of the CDR3: TGCGCCAGCAGTGAGTTAAGGGACAGGACTACCTACGAGCAGTACTTC. The rearrangement joins TRBV10-1 to TRBJ2-7; 8 nucleotides match TRBD1. In germline, CDR1 is WNHNN, CDR2 SYGVQD (reference sequence). The CDR3 is made up of 16 amino acids. V was clipped by 1 base and J by 2 bases; unmatched bases: 7.

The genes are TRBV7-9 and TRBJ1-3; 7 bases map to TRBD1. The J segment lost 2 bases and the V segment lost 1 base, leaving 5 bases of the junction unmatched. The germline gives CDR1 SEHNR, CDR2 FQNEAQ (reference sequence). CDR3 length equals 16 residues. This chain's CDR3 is CASSLGQGATGNTIYF. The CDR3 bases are TGTGCCAGCAGCTTAGGACAGGGTGCGACTGGAAACACCATATATTTT.